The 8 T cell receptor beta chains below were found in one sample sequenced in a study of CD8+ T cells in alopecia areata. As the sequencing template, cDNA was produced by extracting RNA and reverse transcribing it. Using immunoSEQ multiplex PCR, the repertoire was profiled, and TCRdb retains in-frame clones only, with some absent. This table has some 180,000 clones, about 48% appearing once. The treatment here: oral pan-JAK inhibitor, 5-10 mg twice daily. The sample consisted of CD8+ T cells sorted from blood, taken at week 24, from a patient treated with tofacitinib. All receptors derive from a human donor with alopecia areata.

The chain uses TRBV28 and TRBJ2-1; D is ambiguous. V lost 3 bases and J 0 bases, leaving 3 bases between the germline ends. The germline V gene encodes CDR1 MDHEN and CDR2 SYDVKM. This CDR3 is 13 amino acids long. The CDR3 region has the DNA TGTGCCAGCAGTTTGAGCTCCTACAATGAGCAGTTCTTC. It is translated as CASSLSSYNEQFF.

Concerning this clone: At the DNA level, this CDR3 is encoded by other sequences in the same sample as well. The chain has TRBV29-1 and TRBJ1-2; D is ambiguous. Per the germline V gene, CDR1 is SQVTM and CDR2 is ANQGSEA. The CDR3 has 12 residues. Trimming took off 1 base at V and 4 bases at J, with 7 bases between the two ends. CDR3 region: CSVEGSSYGYTF. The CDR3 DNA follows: TGCAGCGTTGAAGGGTCTTCCTATGGCTACACCTTC.

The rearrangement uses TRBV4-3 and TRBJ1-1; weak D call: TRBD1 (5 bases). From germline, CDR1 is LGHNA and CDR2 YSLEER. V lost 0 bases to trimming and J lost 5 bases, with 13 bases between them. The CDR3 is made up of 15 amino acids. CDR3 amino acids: CASSQDVRAETEAFF. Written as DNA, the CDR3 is TGCGCCAGCAGCCAAGATGTCAGGGCTGAAACTGAAGCTTTCTTT.

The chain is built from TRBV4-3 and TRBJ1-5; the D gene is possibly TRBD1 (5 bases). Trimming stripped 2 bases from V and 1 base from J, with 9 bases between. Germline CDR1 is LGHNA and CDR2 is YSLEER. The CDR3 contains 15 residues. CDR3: CASSQHQGSNQPQHF. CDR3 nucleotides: TGCGCCAGCAGCCAACATCAGGGAAGCAATCAGCCCCAGCATTTT.

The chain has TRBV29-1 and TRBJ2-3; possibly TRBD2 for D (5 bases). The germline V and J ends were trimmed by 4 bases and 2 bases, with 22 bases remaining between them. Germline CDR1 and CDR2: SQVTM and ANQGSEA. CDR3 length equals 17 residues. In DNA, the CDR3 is TGCAGCGTTGCTGGCCGAGTGGACTCGCTATACACAGATACGCAGTATTTT. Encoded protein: CSVAGRVDSLYTDTQYF.

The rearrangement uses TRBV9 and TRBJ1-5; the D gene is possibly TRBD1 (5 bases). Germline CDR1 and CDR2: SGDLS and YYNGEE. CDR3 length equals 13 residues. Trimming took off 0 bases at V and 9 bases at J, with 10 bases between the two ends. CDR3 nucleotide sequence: TGTGCCAGCAGCGTAGGGGACGACGGGCCCCAGCATTTT. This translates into CASSVGDDGPQHF.

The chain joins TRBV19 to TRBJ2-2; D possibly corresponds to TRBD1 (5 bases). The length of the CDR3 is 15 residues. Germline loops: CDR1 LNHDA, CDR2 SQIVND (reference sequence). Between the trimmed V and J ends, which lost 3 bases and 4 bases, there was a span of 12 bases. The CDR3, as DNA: TGTGCCAGTAGTATCTCCAGGGCTGGCACCGGGGAGCTGTTTTTT. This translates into CASSISRAGTGELFF.

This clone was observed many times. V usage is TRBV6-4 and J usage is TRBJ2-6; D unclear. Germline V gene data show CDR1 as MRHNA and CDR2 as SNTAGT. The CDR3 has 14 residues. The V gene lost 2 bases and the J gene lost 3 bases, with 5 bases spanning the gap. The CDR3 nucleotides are TGTGCCAGCAGTGACAGGGTTGGGGCCAACGTCCTGACTTTC. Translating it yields CASSDRVGANVLTF.